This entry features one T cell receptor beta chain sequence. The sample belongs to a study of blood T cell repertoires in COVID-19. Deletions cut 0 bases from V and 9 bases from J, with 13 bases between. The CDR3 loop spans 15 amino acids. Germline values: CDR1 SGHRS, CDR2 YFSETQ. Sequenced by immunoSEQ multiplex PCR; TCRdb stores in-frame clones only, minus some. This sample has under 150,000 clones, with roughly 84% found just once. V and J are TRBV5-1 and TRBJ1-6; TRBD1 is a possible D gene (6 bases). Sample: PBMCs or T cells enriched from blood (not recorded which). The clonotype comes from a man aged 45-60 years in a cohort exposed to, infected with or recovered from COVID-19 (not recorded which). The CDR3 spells CASSLAAGAGSPLHF. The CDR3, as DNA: TGCGCCAGCAGCTTGGCCGCAGGGGCGGGTTCACCCCTCCACTTT.